This T cell receptor beta chain was captured by sequencing in a study of spatial heterogeneity in lung cancer. Background on the study: Detection of beta-chain sequences consistently exceeded that of alpha-chain sequences.

Findings and caveats of the study: Blood carried ubiquitous expanded tumor TCRs more at resection than follow-up.

This clonotype was seen more than once but under ten times. No antigen is known for it. Trimming cost V 6 bases and J 7 bases; bases outside gene matches: 8. Germline-derived CDR1 and CDR2 are GTSNPN and SVGIG (reference sequence). CDR3 length: 14 residues. Indicated time point: sample taken at primary tumor resection. Unsorted samples of tumor, nontumor lung or frozen PBMC had their whole RNA sequenced. TCR cDNA molecules each had a unique molecular identifier. MiXCR was run by TCRdb on the 5' RACE reads, yielding one entry per CDR3 protein. In the table there are some 40,000 distinct CDR3 sequences, more than 4.5% of which are singletons.

The origin of this receptor is a female donor with early-stage non-small cell lung cancer. Sequenced material: PBMCs, taken at surgery. The chain employs TRBV30 and TRBJ2-5, with 13 positions matching TRBD2. The CDR3 is CACGTSGDQMTQYF. DNA for the CDR3: TGTGCCTGCGGGACTAGCGGGGACCAAATGACCCAGTACTTC.